This record concerns one TCR beta chain sequence. Its antigen remains unidentified. A much larger clone differs from this one at a single base, so this may be a read error. This entry comes from a study of response to subunit inactivated influenza vaccine. Whole-study results and caveats: The authors proposed limited new T cell recruitment per seasonal influenza vaccination.

TCRdb independently ran MiXCR on the RT-PCR reads; one entry per CDR3 protein. The sample contains more than 250,000 distinct CDR3 sequences, 21% of which appear only once. The CDR3 runs 14 residues. Germline V gives CDR1 DFQATT, CDR2 SNEGSKA (reference sequence). The source is a man between 50 and 75 years old who received an inactivated influenza vaccine. Sequencing was performed on PBMCs from blood, taken about 19 months after vaccination. This rearrangement joins TRBV20-1 to TRBJ1-5, with no clear D. This CDR3 is CSATGSYSNQSQHF. The CDR3 nucleotides are TGCAGTGCGACCGGGAGTTATAGCAATCAGTCCCAGCATTTT.